Given below is one T cell receptor (beta chain) in context. Its matching antigen is unknown. Patients showing uncontrolled infection, other autoimmune disease, pregnancy or lactation were ineligible. The CDR3 regions of TCR beta were amplified from RNA transcripts. The TCR CDR3 first-round RT-PCR relied on the HTBI primer set. TCRdb ran MiXCR on the multiplex PCR reads and lists one entry per CDR3 protein. The sample lists roughly 380,000 distinct CDR3 sequences, roughly 14% occurring once. After removal of 3 bases from V and 2 bases from J, the junction contained 3 bases not matched to a gene. The germline V gene encodes CDR1 SGHAT and CDR2 FQNNGV. There are 15 residues in the CDR3. The data were taken from a study of T cells in Graves' hyperthyroidism and ophthalmopathy. General observations from the study: Stable hyperthyroidism was told apart from ophthalmopathy by a model built on 13 V-J features. Blood also showed most of the thyroid clonotypes that were expanded above 0.001.

The sample comprised blood. The source is a man aged 30 to 39 with Graves' hyperthyroidism that later progressed to Graves' ophthalmopathy. This sequence joins TRBV11-2 and TRBJ2-2, with 7 bases fitting TRBD1. The CDR3 DNA sequence: TGTGCCAGCAGCTTCGACAGGGTTAACACCGGGGAGCTGTTTTTT. Translating gives CASSFDRVNTGELFF.